Below, 12 T cell receptor beta chains from the same sample are listed, as sequenced in a study of OX40 agonist ivuxolimab in advanced cancers. Method: immunoSEQ multiplex PCR; TCRdb's copy keeps in-frame clones and lacks some. The sample lists roughly 79,000 clones, 80% to 95% seen once, with approximately 10% in the top ten. Sequenced material: CD4+ or CD8+ T cells sorted from blood, taken in a trial of the OX40 agonist ivuxolimab. Receptor source: an adult with an advanced solid tumor such as melanoma, head and neck, liver or kidney cancer.

This clone has only a few counts. The chain uses TRBV6-9 and TRBJ1-5, with a possible D match to TRBD1 (5 bases). V was pared by 4 bases and J by 4 bases, with 8 bases between. The V gene's germline CDR1 is MNHGY and CDR2 SVAAGI. This CDR3 region has 13 residues. CDR3 nucleotides: TGTGCCAGCAGTTGCCCAGGGAATCAGCCCCAGCATTTT. Translating gives CASSCPGNQPQHF.

This chain uses TRBV30 with TRBJ1-2; D not resolved. The V end was cut by 5 bases, the J end by 0 bases, with 19 bases between. The CDR3 contains 16 residues. Germline loops: CDR1 GTSNPN, CDR2 SVGIG (reference sequence). CDR3 in amino acids: CAWDPPSWATNYGYTF. In nucleotides, the CDR3 is TGTGCCTGGGATCCCCCATCTTGGGCTACTAACTATGGCTACACCTTC.

CDR3 amino acids: CASMVGAWNTEAFF. The CDR3 coding sequence is TGTGCCAGCATGGTGGGGGCCTGGAACACTGAAGCTTTCTTT. The chain recombines TRBV2 with TRBJ1-1; tentative D call: TRBD1 (6 bases). This CDR3 region has 14 residues. Trimming removed 7 bases at V and 1 base at J, with 13 bases between. The germline gives CDR1 SNHLY, CDR2 FYNNEI.

V is TRBV9 and J is TRBJ2-6; D is unresolved. The CDR3 covers 16 residues. The ends were cut back, 0 bases at V and 4 bases at J, with 11 bases in the middle. Looked up from germline, CDR1 is SGDLS and CDR2 is YYNGEE. The CDR3 reads CASSVDPDAGANVLTF. The CDR3 DNA reads TGTGCCAGCAGCGTAGATCCGGATGCCGGGGCCAACGTCCTGACTTTC.

The chain uses TRBV6-5 and TRBJ2-2, with D perhaps matching TRBD2 (6 bases). The CDR3 loop spans 16 amino acids. Germline V gene sequence: CDR1 MNHEY, CDR2 SVGAGI. The germline V and J ends were trimmed by 0 bases and 6 bases, with 14 bases remaining between them. CDR3 protein: CASSYSWGVLAGELFF. The CDR3 DNA sequence: TGTGCCAGCAGTTACTCGTGGGGGGTTTTGGCCGGGGAGCTGTTTTTT.

The chain employs TRBV14 and TRBJ1-1; the D gene is possibly TRBD1 (6 bases). V lost 2 bases and J lost 3, with 16 bases in between. The germline CDR1 and CDR2 sequences are SGHDN and FVKESK. The CDR3 consists of 16 residues. The CDR3 DNA follows: TGTGCCAGCAGCCAATCACTAGGACAGATATACACTGAAGCTTTCTTT. It translates to CASSQSLGQIYTEAFF. Together with reference TRBV14 and TRBJ1-1, the CDR3 gives the full variable domain: EAGVTQFPSHSVIEKGQTVTLRCDPISGHDNLYWYRRVMGKEIKFLLHFVKESKQDESGMPNNRFLAERTGGTYSTLKVQPAELEDSGVYFCASSQSLGQIYTEAFFGQGTRLTVV.

The chain links TRBV6-5 to TRBJ2-1, with TRBD1 identical over 8 bases. J was trimmed by 4 bases and V by 4 bases; bases with no gene match: 9. Germline CDR1 MNHEY, CDR2 SVGAGI. This CDR3 is built from 16 residues. The chain's CDR3 is CASSSTGTGSYNEQFF. In DNA form, the CDR3 reads TGTGCCAGCAGTTCCACCGGGACAGGATCTTACAATGAGCAGTTCTTC.

This rearrangement joins TRBV27 to TRBJ2-3; 8 bases are a match to TRBD2. CDR1 MNHEY and CDR2 SMNVEV come from the germline V gene (reference sequence). V shed 11 bases, J shed 8 bases, and the junction held 15 bases outside the gene matches. The CDR3 spans 14 residues. CDR3 loop: CASASGGAGGTQYF. Written as DNA, the CDR3 is TGTGCCTCGGCGAGCGGGGGAGCCGGGGGTACGCAGTATTTT.

V is TRBV4-1 and J is TRBJ2-3; perhaps TRBD2 as D (5 bases). The CDR3 totals 14 residues. V dropped 1 base and J dropped 4 bases, with 9 bases sitting between them. The germline CDR1 and CDR2 sequences are MGHRA and YSYEKL. CDR3 protein: CASSQVGGPDTQYF. The DNA of the CDR3 is TGCGCCAGCAGCCAAGTTGGCGGGCCAGATACGCAGTATTTT.

The chain uses TRBV10-3 and TRBJ2-3, with 12 bases lining up with TRBD2. With V trimmed by 4 bases and J by 1 base, 9 bases remained unmatched. The CDR3 length is 18 residues. CDR1 and CDR2 from the germline V gene are ENHRY and SYGVKD. This CDR3 reads CAISGPQLAGGRTDTQYF. The CDR3 region has the DNA TGTGCCATCAGTGGCCCGCAACTAGCGGGGGGCCGCACAGATACGCAGTATTTT.

This chain joins TRBV7-6 and TRBJ2-7; 8 bases fit TRBD1. Per germline, CDR1 SGHVS and CDR2 FNYEAQ. V gave up 4 bases and J gave up 0 bases; unmatched junction bases: 8. This CDR3 comprises 16 residues. This CDR3 is CASSSRDRTDSYEQYF. CDR3 nucleotide sequence: TGTGCCAGCAGCTCCCGGGACAGGACCGACTCCTACGAGCAGTACTTC.

The V and J genes are TRBV13 and TRBJ1-1, with D tentatively TRBD1 (6 bases). V was shortened by 2 bases and J by 3 bases, with 10 bases between the two germline ends. This CDR3 has 14 residues. Germline CDR1 is PRHDT and CDR2 is FYEKMQ (reference sequence). The CDR3 reads CASSLQGHYTEAFF. CDR3 nucleotide sequence: TGTGCCAGCAGCTTACAGGGACATTACACTGAAGCTTTCTTT.